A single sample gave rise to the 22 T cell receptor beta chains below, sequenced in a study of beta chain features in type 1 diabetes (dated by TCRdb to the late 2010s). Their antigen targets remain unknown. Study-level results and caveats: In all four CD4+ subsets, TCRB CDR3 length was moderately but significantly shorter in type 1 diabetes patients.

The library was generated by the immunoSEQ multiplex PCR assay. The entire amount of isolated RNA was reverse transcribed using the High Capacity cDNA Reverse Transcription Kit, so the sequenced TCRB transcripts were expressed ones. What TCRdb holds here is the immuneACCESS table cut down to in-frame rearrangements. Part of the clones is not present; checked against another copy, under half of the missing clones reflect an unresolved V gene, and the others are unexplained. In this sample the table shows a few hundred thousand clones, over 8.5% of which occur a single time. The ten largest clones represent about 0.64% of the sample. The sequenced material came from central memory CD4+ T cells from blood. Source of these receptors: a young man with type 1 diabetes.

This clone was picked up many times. CDR3 in amino acids: CASSPSTSGSHNEQFF. CDR3 nucleotides: TGTGCCAGCTCACCATCGACTAGCGGGAGCCACAATGAGCAGTTCTTC. This chain joins TRBV18 and TRBJ2-1, with TRBD2 matching 12 bases. J was trimmed by 5 bases and V by 2 bases; bases with no gene match: 4. CDR1 and CDR2 from the germline V gene are KGHSH and LQKENI. The CDR3 contains 16 residues.

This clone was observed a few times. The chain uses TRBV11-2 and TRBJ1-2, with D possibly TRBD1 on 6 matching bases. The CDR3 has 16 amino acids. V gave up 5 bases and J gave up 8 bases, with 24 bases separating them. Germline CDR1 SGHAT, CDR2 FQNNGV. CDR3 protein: CASSPNFGQTYDGYTF. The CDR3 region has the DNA TGTGCCAGCAGCCCTAATTTCGGACAGACCTATGACGGCTACACCTTC.

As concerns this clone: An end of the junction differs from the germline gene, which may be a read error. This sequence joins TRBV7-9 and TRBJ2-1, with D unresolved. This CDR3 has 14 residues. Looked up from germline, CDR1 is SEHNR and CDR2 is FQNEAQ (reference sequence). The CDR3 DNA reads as TGCGCCAGCAGCTTTTTGCCAGACAACAATGAGCAGTTCTTC. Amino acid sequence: CASSFLPDNNEQFF.

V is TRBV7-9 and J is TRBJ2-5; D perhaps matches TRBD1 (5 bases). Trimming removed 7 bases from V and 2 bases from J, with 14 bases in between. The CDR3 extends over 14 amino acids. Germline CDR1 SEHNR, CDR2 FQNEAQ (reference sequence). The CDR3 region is CASTLAPGQETQYF. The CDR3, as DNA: TGTGCCAGCACCCTGGCACCAGGGCAAGAGACCCAGTACTTC.

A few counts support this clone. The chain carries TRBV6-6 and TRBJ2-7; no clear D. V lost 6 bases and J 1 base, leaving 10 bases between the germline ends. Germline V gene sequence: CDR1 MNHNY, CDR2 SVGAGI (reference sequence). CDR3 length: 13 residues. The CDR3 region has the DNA TGTGCCAGCAGACCCGGACGGTCCTACGAGCAGTACTTC. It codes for CASRPGRSYEQYF.

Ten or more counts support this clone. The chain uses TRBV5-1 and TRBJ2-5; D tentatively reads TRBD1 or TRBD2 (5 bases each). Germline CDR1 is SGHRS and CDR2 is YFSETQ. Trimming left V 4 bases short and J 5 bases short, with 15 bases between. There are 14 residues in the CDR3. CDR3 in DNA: TGCGCCAGCAGCCCGGGTCCGGGACGGGAGACCCAGTACTTC. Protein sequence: CASSPGPGRETQYF.

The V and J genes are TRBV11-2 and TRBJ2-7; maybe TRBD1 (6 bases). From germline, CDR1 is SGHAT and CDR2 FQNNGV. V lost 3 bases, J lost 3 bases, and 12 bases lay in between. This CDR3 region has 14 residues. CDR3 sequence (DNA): TGTGCCAGCAGCTTTTCGGACAGAAACTACGAGCAGTACTTC. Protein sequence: CASSFSDRNYEQYF.

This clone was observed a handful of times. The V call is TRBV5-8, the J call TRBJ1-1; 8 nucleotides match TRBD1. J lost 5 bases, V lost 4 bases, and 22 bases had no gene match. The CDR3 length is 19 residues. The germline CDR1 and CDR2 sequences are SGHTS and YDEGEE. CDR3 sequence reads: CASSQHLSVDRDPRTEAFF. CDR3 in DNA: TGTGCCAGCAGCCAACACCTAAGTGTGGACAGGGATCCAAGGACTGAAGCTTTCTTT. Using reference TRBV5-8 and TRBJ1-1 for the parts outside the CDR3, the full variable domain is EAGVTQSPTHLIKTRGQQATLRCSPISGHTSVYWYQQALGLGLQFLLWYDEGEERNRGNFPPRFSGRQFPNYSSELNVNALELEDSALYLCASSQHLSVDRDPRTEAFFGQGTRLTVV.

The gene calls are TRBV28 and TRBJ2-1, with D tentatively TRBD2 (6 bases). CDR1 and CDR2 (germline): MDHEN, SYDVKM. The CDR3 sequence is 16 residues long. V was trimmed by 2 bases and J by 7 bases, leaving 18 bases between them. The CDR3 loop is CASSLNGGKSGNEQFF. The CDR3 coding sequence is TGTGCCAGCAGTTTAAATGGCGGAAAAAGCGGGAATGAGCAGTTCTTC.

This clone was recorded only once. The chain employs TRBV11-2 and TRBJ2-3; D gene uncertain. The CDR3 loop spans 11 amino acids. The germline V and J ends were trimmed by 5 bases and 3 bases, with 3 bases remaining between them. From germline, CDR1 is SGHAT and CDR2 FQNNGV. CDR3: CASSETDTQYF. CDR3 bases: TGTGCCAGCAGCGAGACAGATACGCAGTATTTT.

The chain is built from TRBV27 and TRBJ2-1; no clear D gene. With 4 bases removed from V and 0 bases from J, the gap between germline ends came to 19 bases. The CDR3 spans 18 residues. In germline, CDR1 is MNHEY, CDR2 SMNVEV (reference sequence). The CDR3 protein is CASSSYLRRRSSYNEQFF. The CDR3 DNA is TGTGCCAGCAGTTCCTACTTAAGACGGAGAAGCTCCTACAATGAGCAGTTCTTC.

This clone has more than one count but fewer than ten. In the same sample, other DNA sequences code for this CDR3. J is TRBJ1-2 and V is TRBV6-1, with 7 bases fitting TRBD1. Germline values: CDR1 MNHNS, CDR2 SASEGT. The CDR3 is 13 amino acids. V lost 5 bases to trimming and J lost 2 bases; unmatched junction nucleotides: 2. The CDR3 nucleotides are TGTGCCAGCAGTTCACAGGGGAACTATGGCTACACCTTC. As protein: CASSSQGNYGYTF.

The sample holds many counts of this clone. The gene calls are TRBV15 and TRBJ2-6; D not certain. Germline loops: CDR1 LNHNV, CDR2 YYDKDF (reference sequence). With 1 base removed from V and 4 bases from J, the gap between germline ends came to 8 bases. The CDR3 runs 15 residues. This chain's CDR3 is CATSRAPLGANVLTF. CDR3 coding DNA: TGTGCCACCAGCAGAGCTCCCTTGGGGGCCAACGTCCTGACTTTC.

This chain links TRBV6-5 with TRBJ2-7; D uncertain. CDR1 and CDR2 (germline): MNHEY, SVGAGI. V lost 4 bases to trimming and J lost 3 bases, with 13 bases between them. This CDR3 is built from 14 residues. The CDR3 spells CASSSVWSDYEQYF. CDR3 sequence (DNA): TGTGCCAGCAGTTCGGTTTGGTCCGACTACGAGCAGTACTTC.

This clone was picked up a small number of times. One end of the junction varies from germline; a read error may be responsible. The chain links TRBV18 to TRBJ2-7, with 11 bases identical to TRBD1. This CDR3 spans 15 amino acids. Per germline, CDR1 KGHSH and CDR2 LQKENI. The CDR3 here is CASAPGQGDSYEQYF. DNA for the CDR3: TGTGCCAGCGCACCGGGACAGGGGGACTCCTACGAGCAGTACTTC.

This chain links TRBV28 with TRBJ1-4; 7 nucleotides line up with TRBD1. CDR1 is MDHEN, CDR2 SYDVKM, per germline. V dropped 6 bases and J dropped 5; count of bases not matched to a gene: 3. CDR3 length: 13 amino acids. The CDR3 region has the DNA TGTGCCAGCAGAACAGGGGCGAATGAAAAACTGTTTTTT. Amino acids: CASRTGANEKLFF.

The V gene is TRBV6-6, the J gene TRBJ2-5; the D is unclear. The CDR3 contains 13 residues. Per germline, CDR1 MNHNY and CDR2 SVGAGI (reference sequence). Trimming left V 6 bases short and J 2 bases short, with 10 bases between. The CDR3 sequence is CASRTAYQETQYF. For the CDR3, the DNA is TGTGCCAGCAGGACCGCTTATCAAGAGACCCAGTACTTC.

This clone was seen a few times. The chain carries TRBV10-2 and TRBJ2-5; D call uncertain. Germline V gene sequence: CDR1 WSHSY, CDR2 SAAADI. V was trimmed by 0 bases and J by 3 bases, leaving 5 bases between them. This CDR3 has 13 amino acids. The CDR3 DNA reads TGCGCCAGCAGTGAGTCGATAGAAGAGACCCAGTACTTC. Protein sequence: CASSESIEETQYF.

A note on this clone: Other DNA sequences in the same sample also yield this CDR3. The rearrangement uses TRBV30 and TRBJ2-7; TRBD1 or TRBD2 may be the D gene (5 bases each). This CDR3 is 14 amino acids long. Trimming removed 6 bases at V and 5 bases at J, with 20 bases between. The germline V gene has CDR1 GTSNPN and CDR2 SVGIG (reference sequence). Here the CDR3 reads CACPRSGSRDEQYF. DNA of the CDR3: TGTGCCTGTCCTAGGAGTGGGAGCAGGGACGAGCAGTACTTC.

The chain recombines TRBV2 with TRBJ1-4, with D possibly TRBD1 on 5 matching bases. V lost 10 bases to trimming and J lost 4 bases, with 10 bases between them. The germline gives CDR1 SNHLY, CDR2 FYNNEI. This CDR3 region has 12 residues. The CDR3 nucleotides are TGTGCCACGGGACCGCATAATGAAAAACTGTTTTTT. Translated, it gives CATGPHNEKLFF.

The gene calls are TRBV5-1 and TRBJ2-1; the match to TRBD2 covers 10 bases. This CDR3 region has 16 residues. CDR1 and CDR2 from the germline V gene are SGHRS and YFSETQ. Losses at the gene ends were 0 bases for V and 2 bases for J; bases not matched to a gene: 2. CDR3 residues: CASSLASGRAYNEQFF. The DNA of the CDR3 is TGCGCCAGCAGCTTGGCCAGCGGGAGGGCCTACAATGAGCAGTTCTTC.

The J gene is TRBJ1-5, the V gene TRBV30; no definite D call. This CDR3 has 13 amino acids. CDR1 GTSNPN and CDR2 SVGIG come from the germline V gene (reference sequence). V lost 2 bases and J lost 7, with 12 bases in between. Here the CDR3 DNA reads TGTGCCTGGAGTCCCTACGGGCGACAGCCCCAGCATTTT. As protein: CAWSPYGRQPQHF.